Below are 22 T cell receptor beta chains sequenced from a single sample in a study of shared clonotypes between healthy human individuals. TCRdb's table, derived via immunoSEQ multiplex PCR, lists solely in-frame clones and lacks some. The repertoire consists of under 600,000 clones, with roughly four fifths occurring once and the leading ten covering approximately 12%. Sequencing was performed on PBMCs. Source of these receptors: a woman aged 40 to 50 in good health. Some clones in this sample may be carry-over from other donors' samples.

V and J are TRBV28 and TRBJ2-7; possibly TRBD2 for D (5 bases). This CDR3 comprises 12 residues. V was trimmed by 3 bases and J by 6 bases, leaving 9 bases between them. Germline values: CDR1 MDHEN, CDR2 SYDVKM. DNA for the CDR3: TGTGCCAGCAGTTTTCTCGGGATCGAGCAGTACTTC. It translates to CASSFLGIEQYF.

This chain joins TRBV5-1 and TRBJ2-5; D is perhaps TRBD2 (6 bases). This CDR3 has 16 residues. The germline V gene encodes CDR1 SGHRS and CDR2 YFSETQ. V lost 0 bases to trimming and J lost 5 bases, with 17 bases between them. The CDR3: CASSLGTTPRVETQYF. The DNA for the CDR3 is TGCGCCAGCAGCTTGGGGACTACCCCGCGGGTGGAGACCCAGTACTTC.

CDR3 DNA sequence: TGCGCCAGCAGCTTGGGACAGGGTGAGGAAAAACTGTTTTTT. This encodes CASSLGQGEEKLFF. J is TRBJ1-4 and V is TRBV5-1; 7 nucleotides align to TRBD1. V gave up 0 bases and J gave up 8 bases; unmatched junction bases: 4. The CDR3 has 14 residues. CDR1 and CDR2 from the germline V gene are SGHRS and YFSETQ.

The chain has TRBV5-1 and TRBJ2-1; 7 nucleotides line up with TRBD2. The CDR3 has 13 residues. Germline trimming cut 3 bases from V and 10 bases from J; bases unmatched to any gene: 7. Germline assignment: CDR1 SGHRS and CDR2 YFSETQ. CDR3 nucleotide sequence: TGCGCCAGCAGCTCTGCGGGAGTCGCCGAGCAGTTCTTC. Its translation is CASSSAGVAEQFF.

The chain combines TRBV7-8 with TRBJ1-2, with 8 bases fitting TRBD1. The CDR3 extends over 15 amino acids. V lost 3 bases, J lost 0 bases, and 3 bases stayed unmatched. From germline, CDR1 is SGHVS and CDR2 FQNEAQ. The CDR3 bases are TGTGCCAGCAGCTTCGGACAGGGCTCTAACTATGGCTACACCTTC. This codes for CASSFGQGSNYGYTF.

V usage is TRBV6-6 and J usage is TRBJ1-1; 9 nucleotides agree with TRBD1. Germline assignment: CDR1 MNHNY and CDR2 SVGAGI (reference sequence). The CDR3 is 16 residues long. Trimming took 4 bases from V and 5 from J; bases not matched to a gene: 11. The CDR3 sequence is CASSSWDRAVTTEAFF. The CDR3 nucleotides are TGTGCCAGCAGTTCCTGGGACAGGGCAGTTACAACTGAAGCTTTCTTT.

A single count supports this clone. The V call is TRBV11-2, the J call TRBJ1-1, with TRBD1 as a possible D gene (5 bases). CDR1 is SGHAT, CDR2 FQNNGV, per germline. V gave up 8 bases and J gave up 1 base, with 29 bases separating them. The CDR3 covers 19 residues. This CDR3 reads CASLSRTTLLLRGNTEAFF. The CDR3 DNA follows: TGTGCCAGCCTCTCTCGGACCACTCTCTTGCTTAGGGGGAACACTGAAGCTTTCTTT.

J is TRBJ2-3 and V is TRBV7-9; maybe TRBD2 (6 bases). The CDR3 has 15 amino acids. V was shortened by 3 bases and J by 4 bases, with 14 bases between the two germline ends. The V gene's germline CDR1 is SEHNR and CDR2 FQNEAQ (reference sequence). The CDR3 is CASSFSGVGADTQYF. The CDR3 nucleotides read TGTGCCAGCAGCTTCTCGGGAGTTGGCGCAGATACGCAGTATTTT.

The V and J genes are TRBV15 and TRBJ2-3; 7 bases fit TRBD1. V shed 4 bases and J 1 base; nucleotides not matched to a gene: 5. Germline CDR1 LNHNV, CDR2 YYDKDF (reference sequence). The CDR3 is 15 amino acids. As DNA, the CDR3 is TGTGCCACCAGCACCCACAGGGGAGGCACAGATACGCAGTATTTT. Translating gives CATSTHRGGTDTQYF.

V is TRBV10-3 and J is TRBJ2-7, with 9 bases aligning to TRBD2. The CDR3 loop spans 16 amino acids. After removal of 4 bases from V and 2 bases from J, the junction contained 9 bases not matched to a gene. Germline-derived CDR1 and CDR2 are ENHRY and SYGVKD. In DNA, the CDR3 is TGTGCCATCAGTGGGGCCGCGGGGGGGGCCGCCTACGAGCAGTACTTC. This codes for CAISGAAGGAAYEQYF.

J is TRBJ1-3 and V is TRBV10-3; D might be TRBD1 (6 bases). Germline V gives CDR1 ENHRY, CDR2 SYGVKD. The CDR3 is 15 residues long. The V end was cut by 6 bases, the J end by 1 base, with 13 bases between. The CDR3 DNA is TGTGCCATCAGCCCACAGGGAATGTCTGGAAACACCATATATTTT. The encoded protein is CAISPQGMSGNTIYF.

This clone was detected only once. A much more abundant neighbour one base away suggests this may be a read error. Other nucleotide sequences from this sample produce the same CDR3. The rearrangement links TRBV30 to TRBJ2-7; weak D call: TRBD2 (6 bases). Germline CDR1 reads GTSNPN; CDR2 reads SVGIG (reference sequence). Trimming pared 0 bases from V and 4 bases from J, leaving 13 bases between. CDR3 size: 14 residues. DNA of the CDR3: TGTGCCTGGAGTGTACCCGGAGGAGGGTACGAGCAGTACTTC. It yields the protein CAWSVPGGGYEQYF.

V and J are TRBV5-1 and TRBJ2-1; TRBD2 matches 7 bases. J lost 4 bases, V lost 0 bases, and 10 bases had no gene match. Germline CDR1 and CDR2: SGHRS and YFSETQ. This CDR3 region has 17 residues. DNA for the CDR3: TGCGCCAGCAGCTTGGCCATACAGCAGGGACTATACAATGAGCAGTTCTTC. Protein sequence: CASSLAIQQGLYNEQFF.

The J gene is TRBJ1-1, the V gene TRBV7-3; no firm D call. Trimming cost V 3 bases and J 1 base, with 6 bases left between them. Germline assignment: CDR1 SGHTA and CDR2 FQGTGA. CDR3 length: 13 amino acids. The CDR3 loop is CASSLVTNTEAFF. The CDR3 DNA reads TGTGCCAGCAGCTTGGTCACGAACACTGAAGCTTTCTTT.

The CDR3: CASSRTGGRGDTQYF. Here the CDR3 DNA reads TGCGCCAGCAGCCGCACGGGGGGGAGAGGAGATACGCAGTATTTT. This sequence joins TRBV5-1 and TRBJ2-3; 8 bases map to TRBD2. Unmatched junction bases numbered 9, after V lost 4 bases and J lost 5 bases. The CDR3 loop spans 15 amino acids. Per germline, CDR1 SGHRS and CDR2 YFSETQ. The full variable domain, completed using reference TRBV5-1 and TRBJ2-3, is KAGVTQTPRYLIKTRGQQVTLSCSPISGHRSVSWYQQTPGQGLQFLFEYFSETQRNKGNFPGRFSGRQFSNSRSEMNVSTLELGDSALYLCASSRTGGRGDTQYFGPGTRLTVL.

The chain uses TRBV5-4 and TRBJ2-1; 7 bases fit TRBD1. This CDR3 is 13 amino acids long. Unmatched junction bases numbered 5, after V lost 4 bases and J lost 7 bases. The germline CDR1 and CDR2 sequences are SGHNT and YYREEE (reference sequence). For the CDR3, the DNA is TGTGCCAGCAGCGAGGACAGGTTGAATGAGCAGTTCTTC. It specifies CASSEDRLNEQFF.

Concerning this clone: Other DNA sequences in the sample encode the same CDR3. The V call is TRBV28, the J call TRBJ1-1, with D perhaps TRBD1 (6 bases). The V and J ends lost 4 bases and 2 bases respectively, with 11 bases between them. The CDR3 is made up of 14 amino acids. Per the germline V gene, CDR1 is MDHEN and CDR2 is SYDVKM. DNA of the CDR3: TGTGCCAGCAGTTCGCCGGGACAAAACACTGAAGCTTTCTTT. It encodes CASSSPGQNTEAFF.

The V gene is TRBV5-6, the J gene TRBJ2-5; 7 bases match TRBD2. Trimming removed 3 bases from V and 4 bases from J; junction bases left unmatched: 3. Per the germline V gene, CDR1 is SGHDT and CDR2 is YYEEEE. The CDR3 runs 13 residues. CDR3 residues: CASSSVAGETQYF. Here the CDR3 DNA reads TGTGCCAGCAGCTCCGTAGCGGGAGAGACCCAGTACTTC.

The V gene is TRBV28, the J gene TRBJ2-2, with TRBD2 matching 8 bases. The CDR3 is 13 amino acids. V was clipped by 10 bases and J by 5 bases; unmatched bases: 6. In germline, CDR1 is MDHEN, CDR2 SYDVKM. CDR3 protein: CATQAGVTGELFF. The CDR3 DNA reads as TGTGCCACTCAAGCGGGGGTTACCGGGGAGCTGTTTTTT.

This clone was found once. This rearrangement joins TRBV30 to TRBJ2-4, with D possibly TRBD2 on 6 matching bases. Germline loops: CDR1 GTSNPN, CDR2 SVGIG (reference sequence). V was clipped by 3 bases and J by 9 bases, with 15 bases between them. This CDR3 is built from 13 residues. This CDR3 reads CAWRGYPGGIQYF. The CDR3, as DNA: TGTGCCTGGAGGGGATACCCCGGGGGCATTCAGTACTTC.

The V and J genes are TRBV7-2 and TRBJ1-2; D not resolved. The V end lost 5 bases, the J end lost 4 bases, and 14 bases lay between the germline ends. This CDR3 is built from 14 residues. Germline assignment: CDR1 SGHTA and CDR2 FQGNSA. The CDR3 DNA is TGTGCCAGCAGCGGCACCAGCGGAATCTATGGCTACACCTTC. Its protein product is CASSGTSGIYGYTF.

The chain recombines TRBV28 with TRBJ2-7; 7 bases map to TRBD1. Losses at the gene ends were 5 bases for V and 3 bases for J; bases not matched to a gene: 7. CDR1 and CDR2 from the germline V gene are MDHEN and SYDVKM. This CDR3 has 14 residues. CDR3: CASSTYYRGYEQYF. CDR3 bases: TGTGCCAGCAGTACCTATTACAGGGGCTACGAGCAGTACTTC.